The rows below give T cell receptor beta chains drawn from one sample of a study of technical replicates of blood from several donors. The table came from immunoSEQ multiplex PCR; TCRdb's copy has only in-frame clones and leaves some out. The profile shows about 100,000 clones, roughly 96% of them singletons. Sequenced sample: T cells isolated from PBMCs. The receptor set was obtained from a human donor in good health. Each CDR3 is given with its conserved first and last residue. The D gene is left open where the match is weak.

>16|TRBD2|TRBV5-1|TRBJ2-3
TGCGCCAGCAGCTCGACCGGGACTAGCGGCACAGATACGCAGTATTTT
CASSSTGTSGTDTQYF
>15|NA|TRBV6-6|TRBJ1-1
TGTGCCAGCAGTTACTATGGGGGGGTTAGCCCTGAAGCTTTCTTT
CASSYYGGVSPEAFF
>12|NA|TRBV7-9|TRBJ2-7
TGTGCCAGCAGCTTCCCCGGGGACGAGCAGTACTTC
CASSFPGDEQYF
>15|TRBD2|TRBV9|TRBJ2-3
TGTGCCAGCGGCGAGTATGGCGGGGGGACAGATACGCAGTATTTT
CASGEYGGGTDTQYF
>13|NA|TRBV6-5|TRBJ2-3
TGTGCCAGCAGTACGACTATTACAGATACGCAGTATTTT
CASSTTITDTQYF
>17|TRBD1|TRBV9|TRBJ1-2
TGTGCCAGCAGCCCCTCTACCGGGACAGCGTTTTCCTATGGCTACACCTTC
CASSPSTGTAFSYGYTF
>15|NA|TRBV5-8|TRBJ2-7
TGTGCCAGCAGCCGAAACACAGGGATCCTCTACGAGCAGTACTTC
CASSRNTGILYEQYF
>15|NA|TRBV27|TRBJ2-7
TGTGCCAGCAGGAAGGTCGGGACGGGGGATTACGAGCAGTACTTC
CASRKVGTGDYEQYF
>11|NA|TRBV19|TRBJ2-5
TGTGCCAGTAGAGAGCAAGAGACCCAGTACTTC
CASREQETQYF
>15|TRBD2|TRBV7-3|TRBJ2-1
TGTGCCAGCAGCTTAACGACTAGCGGGGTAAATGAGCAGTTCTTC
CASSLTTSGVNEQFF
>16|TRBD2|TRBV9|TRBJ2-7
TGTGCCAGCAGCCCCAGTAGCGGGAGTCTGTTCTACGAGCAGTACTTC
CASSPSSGSLFYEQYF
>15|TRBD1|TRBV28|TRBJ1-2
TGTGCCAGCACACTACCGGGACAGGGGGTCTATGGCTACACCTTC
CASTLPGQGVYGYTF